This entry concerns a single T cell receptor (beta chain). Some clones are missing from TCRdb's copy, which holds only in-frame ones; the method was immunoSEQ multiplex PCR. The sample lists around 77,000 clones; roughly 84% were seen once. The CDR3 runs to 14 residues. Per germline, CDR1 SGHDT and CDR2 YYEEEE. V was trimmed by 3 bases and J by 0 bases, leaving 8 bases between them. This specimen comes from a study of blood T cell repertoires in COVID-19. About the research overall: Nucleic acid was either cDNA or gDNA, and it came from T cells, B-cell-depleted T cells, or PBMCs.

The sequence derives from a young man with COVID-19, enrolled during active disease. The chain uses TRBV5-6 and TRBJ2-3; D is unresolved. The sample comprised peripheral blood. The CDR3 is CASSYRVSTDTQYF. Written as DNA, the CDR3 is TGTGCCAGCAGCTATCGGGTGAGCACAGATACGCAGTATTTT.